The 11 T cell receptor beta chains presented below share a single source sample, sequenced in a study of shared clonotypes between healthy human individuals. Here immunoSEQ multiplex PCR was the method, and the copy in TCRdb shows in-frame clones only, minus some. The sample has 630,000 or so clones, 95% to 98% seen once. Naive CD8 cells lacked CD45RO and underwent positive selection for CCR7, leaving out terminally differentiated effector memory CD45RA+ cells. Sequenced material: naive CD8+ T cells sorted from blood. The origin of the receptors is a young man in good health.

The chain carries TRBV7-9 and TRBJ1-2; D is ambiguous. The V and J ends lost 5 bases and 8 bases respectively, with 12 bases between them. Germline V gene data show CDR1 as SEHNR and CDR2 as FQNEAQ (reference sequence). The length of the CDR3 is 12 residues. In DNA, the CDR3 is TGTGCCAGCAGCACCGGACGTCGGGGCTACACCTTC. Translated: CASSTGRRGYTF.

The chain carries TRBV7-9 and TRBJ1-1; D is uncertain. Per the germline V gene, CDR1 is SEHNR and CDR2 is FQNEAQ (reference sequence). The CDR3 spans 15 residues. V shed 5 bases and J shed 4 bases, with 17 bases lying between them. DNA for the CDR3: TGTGCCAGCAGCCCAAAGGACCTCTGGGGCACTGAAGCTTTCTTT. Translated: CASSPKDLWGTEAFF.

The sample holds one count of this clone. The chain employs TRBV5-1 and TRBJ1-1; TRBD1 matches 9 bases. Trimming took 4 bases from V and 3 from J; bases not matched to a gene: 7. Germline CDR1 and CDR2: SGHRS and YFSETQ. CDR3 size: 15 residues. The chain's CDR3 is CASSTTGTGYTEAFF. CDR3 nucleotides: TGCGCCAGCAGCACCACCGGGACAGGGTACACTGAAGCTTTCTTT.

The chain uses TRBV4-1 and TRBJ2-3; a weak D match, TRBD2 (6 bases). The CDR3 runs to 16 residues. Trimming pared 0 bases from V and 4 bases from J, leaving 14 bases between. The germline CDR1 and CDR2 sequences are MGHRA and YSYEKL. DNA for the CDR3: TGCGCCAGCAGCCAAGAGGCGACTAGTCCTGCAGATACGCAGTATTTT. It specifies CASSQEATSPADTQYF.

This chain connects TRBV4-1 to TRBJ2-5; weak D call: TRBD2 (6 bases). Germline assignment: CDR1 MGHRA and CDR2 YSYEKL. The V gene lost 0 bases and the J gene lost 2 bases, with 10 bases spanning the gap. This CDR3 has 15 residues. The CDR3 nucleotides are TGCGCCAGCAGCCAAGATCTCCGGGAGCAAGAGACCCAGTACTTC. Protein sequence: CASSQDLREQETQYF.

The J gene is TRBJ1-5, the V gene TRBV7-8; TRBD1 matches 10 bases. With V trimmed by 1 base and J by 0 bases, 6 bases remained unmatched. This CDR3 has 18 amino acids. Germline CDR1 and CDR2: SGHVS and FQNEAQ. CDR3 amino acids: CASSLGQGALYSNQPQHF. CDR3 in DNA: TGTGCCAGCAGCTTAGGACAGGGGGCCTTATATAGCAATCAGCCCCAGCATTTT.

The CDR3 reads CASSTGLSTYEQYF. CDR3 nucleotides: TGTGCCAGCAGCACGGGACTTTCTACCTACGAGCAGTACTTC. The chain is built from TRBV7-9 and TRBJ2-7, with D possibly being TRBD2 (6 bases). V dropped 5 bases and J dropped 2 bases, with 13 bases sitting between them. This CDR3 is 14 amino acids long. Germline V lookup: CDR1 SEHNR, CDR2 FQNEAQ (reference sequence).

This clone is a singleton in its sample. The V and J genes are TRBV28 and TRBJ1-1; D gene ambiguous. Between the trimmed V and J ends, which lost 5 bases and 1 base, there was a span of 8 bases. The germline CDR1 and CDR2 sequences are MDHEN and SYDVKM. This CDR3 is built from 13 residues. The DNA for the CDR3 is TGTGCCAGCAGTCCCCGGGGGAACACTGAAGCTTTCTTT. Its translation: CASSPRGNTEAFF.

In its sample, this clone was seen once. The V gene is TRBV2, the J gene TRBJ1-4, with unresolved D. Germline assignment: CDR1 SNHLY and CDR2 FYNNEI. The length of the CDR3 is 15 residues. Trimming pared 6 bases from V and 1 base from J, leaving 12 bases between. The CDR3 region has the DNA TGTGCCAGCAGGATCTCTGAGCAAACTAATGAAAAACTGTTTTTT. It codes for CASRISEQTNEKLFF.

The gene calls are TRBV6-5 and TRBJ1-1; no firm D call. The CDR3 consists of 13 residues. Trimming removed 2 bases at V and 4 bases at J, with 8 bases between. The germline gives CDR1 MNHEY, CDR2 SVGAGI. The CDR3: CASSYGSTTEAFF. CDR3 DNA sequence: TGTGCCAGCAGTTACGGATCGACCACTGAAGCTTTCTTT.

The chain recombines TRBV5-1 with TRBJ2-7; D unresolved. V shed 3 bases and J shed 4 bases, with 20 bases lying between them. CDR1 is SGHRS, CDR2 YFSETQ, per germline. The CDR3 has 16 amino acids. CDR3: CASSWFDGRDAYEQYF. The CDR3 nucleotides read TGCGCCAGCAGCTGGTTTGACGGGCGCGATGCTTACGAGCAGTACTTC.